This T cell receptor beta chain stems from a study of shared clonotypes between healthy human individuals. Study observations and caveats: Specimens sampled were limited to blood, with tissue repertoires likely differing. Generally, naive subsets came out with larger estimated richness than memory subsets. Even with large depth, rarefaction showed that sorted-subset sequencing was incomplete.

Deletions cut 0 bases from V and 10 bases from J, with 12 bases between. The CDR3 is 13 amino acids. Germline CDR1 ENHRY, CDR2 SYGVKD. Template for every sorted-subset replicate PCR totaled about 0.2 ug DNA, tens of thousands of T cell genomes. The method was immunoSEQ multiplex PCR; TCRdb's version includes in-frame clones alone and lacks a portion of them. The sample consists of 1,100,000 or so clones, around 78% of them appearing once. Concerning this clone: No antigen is known for it.

This chain connects TRBV10-3 to TRBJ1-2; a possible D gene is TRBD1 (5 bases). The source is a man younger than 35 in good health. Some clones in this sample may be carry-over from other donors' samples. Sequenced input: memory CD4+ T cells from PBMCs. Subset of the sample: CD45RA-negative fraction. The CDR3 DNA follows: TGTGCCATCAGTGAGTCCCCGGGGCGTAACTACACCTTC. This codes for CAISESPGRNYTF.